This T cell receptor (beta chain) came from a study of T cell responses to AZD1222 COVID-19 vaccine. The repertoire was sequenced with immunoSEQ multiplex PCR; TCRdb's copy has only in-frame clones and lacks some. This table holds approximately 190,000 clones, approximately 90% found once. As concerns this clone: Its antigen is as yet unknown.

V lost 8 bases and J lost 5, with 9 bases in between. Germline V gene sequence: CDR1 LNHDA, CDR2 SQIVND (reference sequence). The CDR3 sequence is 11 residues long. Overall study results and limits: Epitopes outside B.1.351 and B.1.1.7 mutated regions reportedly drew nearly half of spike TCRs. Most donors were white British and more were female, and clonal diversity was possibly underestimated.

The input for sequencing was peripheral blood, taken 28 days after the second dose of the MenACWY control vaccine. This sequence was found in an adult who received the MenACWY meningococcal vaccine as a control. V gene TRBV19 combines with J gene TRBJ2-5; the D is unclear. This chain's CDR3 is CASGRVETQYF. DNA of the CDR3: TGTGCCAGTGGTAGGGTGGAGACCCAGTACTTC.